Listed here are 16 T cell receptor beta chains from one sample, sequenced in a study of neurological immune-mediated disorders. TCRdb analysed the 5' RACE reads with MiXCR anew, one entry per CDR3 protein. The data contain around 53,000 distinct CDR3 sequences, around 4.2% of them singletons. The sample taken for sequencing was PBMCs. These receptors were obtained from a man aged 45-60 years with multiple sclerosis.

This clonotype was picked up a small number of times. The V gene is TRBV27, the J gene TRBJ2-3; D remains ambiguous. The length of the CDR3 is 13 residues. Trimming pared 4 bases from V and 0 bases from J, leaving 5 bases between. Germline CDR1 MNHEY, CDR2 SMNVEV (reference sequence). Here the CDR3 DNA reads TGTGCCAGCAGTTGGGTTAGCACAGATACGCAGTATTTT. The encoded protein is CASSWVSTDTQYF.

This clonotype has just a few counts. J is TRBJ2-1 and V is TRBV20-1; 7 positions match TRBD2. CDR3 size: 16 residues. The germline V gene encodes CDR1 DFQATT and CDR2 SNEGSKA (reference sequence). The V gene end was trimmed by 0 bases and the J gene end by 2 bases; junction bases not matched to a gene: 7. CDR3 coding DNA: TGCAGTGCTAGAGAGGCTGGGGGAGGGCCCTACAATGAGCAGTTCTTC. Translation gives CSAREAGGGPYNEQFF.

This clonotype was observed a handful of times. The CDR3 nucleotides read TGTGCCAGCAGACGGGGGGCGGACAAAATGAACACTGAAGCTTTCTTT. This sequence encodes CASRRGADKMNTEAFF. The J gene is TRBJ1-1, the V gene TRBV6-5, with D possibly TRBD1 on 6 matching bases. Trimming removed 6 bases from V and 0 bases from J, with 17 bases in between. Germline CDR1 and CDR2: MNHEY and SVGAGI. CDR3 length equals 16 residues.

This clonotype has ten or more counts. This chain uses TRBV11-3 with TRBJ2-7; D is unclear. This CDR3 is built from 11 residues. CDR1 and CDR2 (germline): SGHNT, YENEEA. V lost 0 bases to trimming and J lost 12 bases, with 9 bases between them. The CDR3 region is CASSLDLRPYF. CDR3 bases: TGTGCCAGCAGCTTAGATTTGCGGCCGTACTTC.

This clonotype was observed at least ten times. The chain couples TRBV24-1 to TRBJ1-5; maybe TRBD1 (5 bases). Germline lookup yields CDR1 KGHDR and CDR2 SFDVKD. CDR3 length: 14 residues. V shed 5 bases and J shed 11 bases, with 18 bases lying between them. In DNA, the CDR3 is TGTGCCACCAGTGGGGGGAGATCAGCGGCGGCCCAGCATTTT. Residues: CATSGGRSAAAQHF.

This clonotype was observed a few times. The V gene is TRBV12-3 or TRBV12-4, the J gene TRBJ1-1, with TRBD1 identical over 7 bases. The CDR3 runs 15 residues. The junction had 5 bases not matched to a gene; V was cut back by 3 bases and J by 1 base. Written as DNA, the CDR3 is TGTGCCAGCAGTTTCGGACAGGAGAGGAACACTGAAGCTTTCTTT. This sequence encodes CASSFGQERNTEAFF.

This clonotype showed up many times. The chain recombines TRBV20-1 with TRBJ1-5; no firm D call. V shed 2 bases and J shed 4 bases, with 9 bases lying between them. In germline, CDR1 is DFQATT, CDR2 SNEGSKA (reference sequence). The CDR3 has 13 amino acids. DNA of the CDR3: TGCAGTGCTAGAAGCGTGGGTAATCAGCCCCAGCATTTT. Protein product: CSARSVGNQPQHF.

To note about this clonotype: A much larger clone differs by one base, so this may be a read error. The chain joins TRBV20-1 to TRBJ2-1, with 7 bases lining up with TRBD2. The CDR3 totals 12 residues. Germline V gene sequence: CDR1 DFQATT, CDR2 SNEGSKA (reference sequence). V gave up 4 bases and J gave up 10 bases; unmatched junction bases: 7. This chain's CDR3 is CSAISPGGEQFF. CDR3 nucleotides: TGCAGTGCTATTAGCCCCGGGGGGGAGCAGTTCTTC.

In this sample, this clonotype turned up many times. V usage is TRBV5-1 and J usage is TRBJ2-1; no reliable D call. The CDR3 runs to 12 residues. V was pared by 4 bases and J by 8 bases, with 10 bases between. CDR1 and CDR2 (germline): SGHRS, YFSETQ. For the CDR3, the DNA is TGCGCCAGCAGCAATCCTCCGGATGAGCAGTTCTTC. Residues: CASSNPPDEQFF.

In regard to this clonotype: An end of the junction differs from the germline gene, which may be a read error. The gene calls are TRBV2 and TRBJ1-5; D possibly corresponds to TRBD1 (5 bases). Germline V lookup: CDR1 SNHLY, CDR2 FYNNEI. The CDR3 runs 15 residues. DNA for the CDR3: TGTGCCAGCAGAGCTGCCGGGACCCAAAATCAGCCCCAGAATTTT. This sequence encodes CASRAAGTQNQPQNF.

This clonotype showed up many times. This chain connects TRBV14 to TRBJ1-5, with D hard to call. Germline CDR1 reads SGHDN; CDR2 reads FVKESK. CDR3 length: 13 amino acids. Trimming took off 1 base at V and 5 bases at J, with 6 bases between the two ends. The CDR3 region is CASSQGTYQPQHF. CDR3 coding DNA: TGTGCCAGCAGCCAAGGAACTTATCAGCCCCAGCATTTT.

This clonotype was counted only a few times. This may come from a read error, since a much larger clone is one base off. The chain uses TRBV10-3 and TRBJ1-1; 9 bases are shared with TRBD1. V was pared by 6 bases and J by 0 bases, with 8 bases of the junction left unmatched. This CDR3 is built from 16 residues. Per germline, CDR1 ENHRY and CDR2 SYGVKD. The CDR3 here is CAIRSGQGKMNTEAFF. The CDR3 DNA reads TGTGCCATCAGATCGGGACAGGGAAAAATGAACACTGAAGCTTTCTTT.

This clonotype showed up many times. The CDR3 DNA reads TGCGCCAGCAGCCCGACGACAGGTGTTACCTACAATGAGCAGTTCTTC. As protein: CASSPTTGVTYNEQFF. The rearrangement uses TRBV5-1 and TRBJ2-1; weak D call: TRBD1 (6 bases). Per germline, CDR1 SGHRS and CDR2 YFSETQ. CDR3 length equals 16 residues. With 4 bases removed from V and 2 bases from J, the gap between germline ends came to 16 bases.

This clonotype was seen at least ten times. This rearrangement joins TRBV20-1 to TRBJ2-7; D could derive from TRBD1 or TRBD2 (5 bases each). CDR3 length: 13 amino acids. The germline V gene has CDR1 DFQATT and CDR2 SNEGSKA (reference sequence). CDR3 sequence: CSGVEGVMYEQYF. CDR3 nucleotide sequence: TGCAGCGGGGTGGAAGGGGTGATGTACGAGCAGTACTTC.

This clonotype was seen at least ten times. In nucleotides, the CDR3 is TGCGCCAGCAGCTTGGCGGGAGGGATCGGGCAAAATGAGCAGTTCTTC. This sequence encodes CASSLAGGIGQNEQFF. The rearrangement links TRBV5-1 to TRBJ2-1; the match to TRBD2 covers 8 bases. Unmatched junction bases numbered 9, after V lost 0 bases and J lost 7 bases. Looked up from germline, CDR1 is SGHRS and CDR2 is YFSETQ. The CDR3 is 16 residues long. Supplemented by reference TRBV5-1 and TRBJ2-1, the full variable domain reads KAGVTQTPRYLIKTRGQQVTLSCSPISGHRSVSWYQQTPGQGLQFLFEYFSETQRNKGNFPGRFSGRQFSNSRSEMNVSTLELGDSALYLCASSLAGGIGQNEQFFGPGTRLTVL.

This clonotype was counted at least ten times. The chain links TRBV5-1 to TRBJ2-1; D not resolved. Germline V gene data show CDR1 as SGHRS and CDR2 as YFSETQ. The germline V and J ends were trimmed by 0 bases and 2 bases, with 9 bases remaining between them. This CDR3 region has 15 residues. The CDR3 protein is CASSLERVTYNEQFF. The CDR3, as DNA: TGCGCCAGCAGCTTGGAACGGGTGACCTACAATGAGCAGTTCTTC. The full variable domain, with the rest looked up from reference TRBV5-1 and TRBJ2-1, is KAGVTQTPRYLIKTRGQQVTLSCSPISGHRSVSWYQQTPGQGLQFLFEYFSETQRNKGNFPGRFSGRQFSNSRSEMNVSTLELGDSALYLCASSLERVTYNEQFFGPGTRLTVL.